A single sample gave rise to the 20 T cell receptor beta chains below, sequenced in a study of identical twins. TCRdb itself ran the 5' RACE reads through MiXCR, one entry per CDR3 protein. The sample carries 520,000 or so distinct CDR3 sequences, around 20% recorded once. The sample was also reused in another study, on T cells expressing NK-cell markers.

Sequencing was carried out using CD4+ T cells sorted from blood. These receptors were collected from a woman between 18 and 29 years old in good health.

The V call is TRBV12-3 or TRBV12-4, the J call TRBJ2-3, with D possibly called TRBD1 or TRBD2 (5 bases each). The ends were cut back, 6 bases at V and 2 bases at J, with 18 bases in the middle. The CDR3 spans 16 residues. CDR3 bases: TGTGCCAGCAGCCCCCTTGCAGGGAGATCCACAGATACGCAGTATTTT. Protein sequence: CASSPLAGRSTDTQYF.

The CDR3 bases are TGCAGCGTTGGGGGGAGGGTCGCTGAAGCTTTCTTT. This codes for CSVGGRVAEAFF. The chain joins TRBV29-1 to TRBJ1-1, with TRBD1 as a possible D gene (5 bases). Germline CDR1 SQVTM, CDR2 ANQGSEA. The CDR3 has 12 amino acids. V lost 4 bases and J lost 6, with 12 bases in between.

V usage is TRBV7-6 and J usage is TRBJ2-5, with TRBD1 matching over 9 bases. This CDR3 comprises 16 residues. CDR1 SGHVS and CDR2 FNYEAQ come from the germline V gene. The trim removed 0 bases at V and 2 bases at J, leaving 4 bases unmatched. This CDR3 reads CASSLAGTGTQETQYF. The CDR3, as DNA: TGTGCCAGCAGCTTAGCGGGGACAGGGACACAAGAGACCCAGTACTTC. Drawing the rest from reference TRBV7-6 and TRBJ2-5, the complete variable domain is GAGVSQSPRYKVTKRGQDVALRCDPISGHVSLYWYRQALGQGPEFLTYFNYEAQQDKSGLPNDRFSAERPEGSISTLTIQRTEQRDSAMYRCASSLAGTGTQETQYFGPGTRLLVL.

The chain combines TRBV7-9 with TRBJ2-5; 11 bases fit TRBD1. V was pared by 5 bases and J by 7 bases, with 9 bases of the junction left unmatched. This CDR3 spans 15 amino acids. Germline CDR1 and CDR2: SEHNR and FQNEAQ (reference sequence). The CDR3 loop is CASSDRTGGDGTQYF. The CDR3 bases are TGTGCCAGCAGCGATCGGACAGGGGGCGACGGGACCCAGTACTTC.

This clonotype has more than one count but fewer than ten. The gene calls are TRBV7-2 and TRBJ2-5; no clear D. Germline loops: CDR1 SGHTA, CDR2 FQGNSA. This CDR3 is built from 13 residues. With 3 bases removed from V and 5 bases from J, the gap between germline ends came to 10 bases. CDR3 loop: CASSFGSRETQYF. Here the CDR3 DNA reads TGTGCCAGCAGCTTTGGTAGCAGGGAGACCCAGTACTTC.

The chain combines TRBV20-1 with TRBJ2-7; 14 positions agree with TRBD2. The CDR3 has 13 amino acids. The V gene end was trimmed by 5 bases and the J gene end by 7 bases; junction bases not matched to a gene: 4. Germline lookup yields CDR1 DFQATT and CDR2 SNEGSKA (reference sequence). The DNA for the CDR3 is TGCAGTGCTGCCCGGACTAGCGGGAGGGAGCAGTACTTC. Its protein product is CSAARTSGREQYF.

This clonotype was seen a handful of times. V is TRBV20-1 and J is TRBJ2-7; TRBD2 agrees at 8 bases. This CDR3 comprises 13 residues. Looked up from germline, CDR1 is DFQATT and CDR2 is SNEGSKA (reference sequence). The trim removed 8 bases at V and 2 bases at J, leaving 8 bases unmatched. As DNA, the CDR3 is TGCAGTACGGGAGGGACTCAACCCTACGAGCAGTACTTC. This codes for CSTGGTQPYEQYF.

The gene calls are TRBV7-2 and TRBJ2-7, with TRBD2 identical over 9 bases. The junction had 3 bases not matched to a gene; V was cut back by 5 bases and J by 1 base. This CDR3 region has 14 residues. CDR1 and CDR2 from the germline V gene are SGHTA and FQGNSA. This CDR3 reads CASSRSGRSYEQYF. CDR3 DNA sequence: TGTGCCAGCAGCCGAAGCGGGAGGTCCTACGAGCAGTACTTC.

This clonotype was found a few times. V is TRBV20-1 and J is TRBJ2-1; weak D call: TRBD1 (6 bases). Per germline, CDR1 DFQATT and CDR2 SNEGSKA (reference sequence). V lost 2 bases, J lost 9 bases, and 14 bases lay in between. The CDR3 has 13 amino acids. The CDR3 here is CSARPAGVTEQFF. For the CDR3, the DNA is TGCAGTGCTAGACCCGCAGGGGTGACTGAGCAGTTCTTC.

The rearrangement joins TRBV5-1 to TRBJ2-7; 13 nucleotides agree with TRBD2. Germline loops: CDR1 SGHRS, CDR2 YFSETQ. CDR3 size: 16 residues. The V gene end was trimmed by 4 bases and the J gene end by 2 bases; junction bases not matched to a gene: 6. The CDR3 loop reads CASSSRTSGSAYEQYF. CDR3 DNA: TGCGCCAGCAGCAGCAGGACTAGCGGGAGCGCCTACGAGCAGTACTTC.

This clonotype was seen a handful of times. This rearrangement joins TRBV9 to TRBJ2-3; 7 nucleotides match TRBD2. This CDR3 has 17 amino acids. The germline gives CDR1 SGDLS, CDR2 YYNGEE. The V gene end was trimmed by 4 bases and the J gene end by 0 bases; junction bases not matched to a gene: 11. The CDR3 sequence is CASSPLSGAFSTDTQYF. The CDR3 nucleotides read TGTGCCAGCAGCCCACTCAGCGGGGCGTTTAGCACAGATACGCAGTATTTT.

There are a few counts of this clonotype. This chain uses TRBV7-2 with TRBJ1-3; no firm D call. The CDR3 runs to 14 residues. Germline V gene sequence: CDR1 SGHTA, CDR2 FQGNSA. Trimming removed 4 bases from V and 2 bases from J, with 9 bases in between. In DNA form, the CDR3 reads TGTGCCAGCAGCTCGCTAAGCCCTGGAAACACCATATATTTT. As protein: CASSSLSPGNTIYF.

The CDR3 reads CASSRNRAQYF. CDR3 in DNA: TGTGCCAGCAGCCGTAATCGGGCGCAGTATTTT. V usage is TRBV12-3 or TRBV12-4 and J usage is TRBJ2-3; D is ambiguous. This CDR3 spans 11 amino acids. Trimming cost V 6 bases and J 10 bases, with 11 bases left between them.

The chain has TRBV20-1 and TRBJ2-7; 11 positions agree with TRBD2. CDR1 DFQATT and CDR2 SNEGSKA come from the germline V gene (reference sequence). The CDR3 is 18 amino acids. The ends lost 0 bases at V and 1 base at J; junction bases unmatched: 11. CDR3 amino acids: CSARDTIAGGPKSYEQYF. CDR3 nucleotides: TGCAGTGCTAGAGATACAATAGCGGGAGGGCCAAAGTCCTACGAGCAGTACTTC.

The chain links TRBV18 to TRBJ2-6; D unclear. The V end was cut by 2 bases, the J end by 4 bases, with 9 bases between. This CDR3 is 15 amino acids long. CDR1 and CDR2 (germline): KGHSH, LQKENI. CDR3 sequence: CASSPGMTGANVLTF. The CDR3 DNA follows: TGTGCCAGCTCACCAGGCATGACCGGGGCCAACGTCCTGACTTTC.

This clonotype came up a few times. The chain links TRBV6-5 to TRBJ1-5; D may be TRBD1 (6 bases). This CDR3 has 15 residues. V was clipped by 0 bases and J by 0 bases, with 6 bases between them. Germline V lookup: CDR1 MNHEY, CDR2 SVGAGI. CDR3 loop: CASSYSGASNQPQHF. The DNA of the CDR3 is TGTGCCAGCAGTTACTCGGGGGCTAGCAATCAGCCCCAGCATTTT.

The CDR3 sequence is CASRLGGSNTGELFF. The CDR3 nucleotides are TGTGCCAGCAGGCTTGGGGGGTCGAACACCGGGGAGCTGTTTTTT. V gene TRBV7-6 combines with J gene TRBJ2-2, with D possibly TRBD2 on 6 matching bases. Trimming took 6 bases from V and 0 from J, leaving 11 bases between them. The CDR3 covers 15 residues. Germline V gene lookup returns CDR1 SGHVS and CDR2 FNYEAQ. The variable domain in full, completed from reference TRBV7-6 and TRBJ2-2, reads GAGVSQSPRYKVTKRGQDVALRCDPISGHVSLYWYRQALGQGPEFLTYFNYEAQQDKSGLPNDRFSAERPEGSISTLTIQRTEQRDSAMYRCASRLGGSNTGELFFGEGSRLTVL.

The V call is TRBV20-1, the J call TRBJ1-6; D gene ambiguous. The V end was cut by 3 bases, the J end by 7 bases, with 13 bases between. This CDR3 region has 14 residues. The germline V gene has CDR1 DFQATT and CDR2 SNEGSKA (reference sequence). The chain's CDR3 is CSARRQGGNSPLHF. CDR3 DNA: TGCAGTGCTAGGAGGCAAGGAGGAAATTCACCCCTCCACTTT.

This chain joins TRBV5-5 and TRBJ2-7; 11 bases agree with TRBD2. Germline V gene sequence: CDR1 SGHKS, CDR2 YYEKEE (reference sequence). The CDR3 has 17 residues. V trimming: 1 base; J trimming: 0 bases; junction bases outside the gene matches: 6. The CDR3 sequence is CASSLSPTSGSSYEQYF. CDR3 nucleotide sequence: TGTGCCAGCAGCTTGTCCCCTACTAGCGGGAGCTCCTACGAGCAGTACTTC.

As DNA, the CDR3 is TGTGCCAGCAGCCAGACAGGGCAGTGGTCCGCCGGGGAGCTGTTTTTT. Its protein is CASSQTGQWSAGELFF. V gene TRBV11-2 combines with J gene TRBJ2-2, with 7 positions matching TRBD1. With V trimmed by 5 bases and J by 6 bases, 12 bases remained unmatched. CDR1 SGHAT and CDR2 FQNNGV come from the germline V gene. This CDR3 region has 16 residues.